This is a list of T cell receptor beta chains from one sample in a study of cytomegalovirus exposure and HLA in healthy donors. Clones were read by immunoSEQ multiplex PCR, and TCRdb kept only the in-frame ones, dropping some. The sample has about 59,000 clones, approximately 80% seen once. The sequencing input was PBMCs. The receptors derive from a human donor in good health. Each CDR3 is given with its conserved first and last residue. A D gene is named only where the DNA matches it firmly. Some rows have no size entry. The others give once, few or many, or a class for an expanded clone.

- TRBJ1-2 TRBV19 - TGTGCCAGTAGTACGGGGGGTGTAGACTATGGCTACACCTTC CASSTGGVDYGYTF
- TRBJ2-1 TRBV2 - TGTGCCAGCAGTGAAGCGCTTACAGGAAGTGAGCAGTTCTTC CASSEALTGSEQFF
TRBD2 TRBJ2-5 TRBV18 few TGTGCCAGCTCACCACCGACTAGCCCAGTGTGGGCCCAGTACTTC CASSPPTSPVWAQYF
- TRBJ1-1 TRBV6-5 - TGTGCCAGCAGTTACCGGACACCTAACACTGAAGCTTTCTTT CASSYRTPNTEAFF
- TRBJ1-6 TRBV4-2 - TGTGCCAGCAGCCTCGGAGGGCAATCACCCCTCCACTTT CASSLGGQSPLHF
TRBD2 TRBJ2-5 TRBV7-6 - TGTGCCAGCAGCTTAGGAAGCGGGGACGGGGAGCAGTACTTC CASSLGSGDGEQYF
- TRBJ2-7 TRBV9 once TGTGCCAGCCCGGAGAAACCCTACGAGCAGTACTTC CASPEKPYEQYF
- TRBJ2-7 TRBV5-1 - TGCGCCAGCAGCCCAACAACAGGCCAAGCCTACGAGCAGTACTTC CASSPTTGQAYEQYF
- TRBJ1-5 TRBV30 - TGTGCCTGGAGTGTACGGATGGGGAGGGATCAGCCCCAGCATTTT CAWSVRMGRDQPQHF
- TRBJ2-2 TRBV5-4 once TGTGCCAGCAGCTGGGCCCGGGGGAGAAACACCGGGGAGCTGTTTTTT CASSWARGRNTGELFF
TRBD2 TRBJ2-7 TRBV30 - TGTGCCTTAAGCGGGAGGGCCTTTTCCGAGCAGTACTTC CALSGRAFSEQYF
TRBD2 TRBJ2-3 TRBV11-2 few TGTGCCAGCAGCAGAAGGGGAACGGGACTAGCGGGGGACGCGCAGTATTTT CASSRRGTGLAGDAQYF
TRBD1 TRBJ1-6 TRBV7-2 few TGTGCCAGCAGCCCGTCGGGTGGGACAGGGACCTCACCCCTCCACTTT CASSPSGGTGTSPLHF
- TRBJ1-6 TRBV20-1 once TGCAGTGCTCCGACAGGTTTCTCCCTCCACTTT CSAPTGFSLHF
- TRBJ2-6 TRBV7-9 - TGTTCCAGCAGCTTTACAGGAAGCCTCTCTGGGGCCAACGTCCTGACTTTC CSSSFTGSLSGANVLTF
TRBD1 TRBJ1-1 TRBV11-2 - TGTGCCAGCAGCTTATTTCAGGGGGCAGGGACTGAAGCTTTCTTT CASSLFQGAGTEAFF
- TRBJ1-1 TRBV4-1 - TGCGCCAGCAGCCCAGTTCTTCCGACTAAAGAAGCTTTCTTT CASSPVLPTKEAFF
- TRBJ2-1 TRBV27 - TGTGCCATCGGACGGGGGACCAACAATGAGCAGTTCTTC CAIGRGTNNEQFF
TRBD1 TRBJ1-5 TRBV28 - TGTGCCAGCAGTTCGATTACCATCCGGGACAGAAGGTTTAGTAATCAGCCCCAGCATTTT CASSSITIRDRRFSNQPQHF
- TRBJ2-7 TRBV6-5 - TGTGCCAGCAGTTATAGGAGGTCCTACGAGCAGTACTTC CASSYRRSYEQYF
TRBD1 TRBJ2-3 TRBV2 - TGTGCCAGCAGGCGCCCACAGGGGGCAACTGATACGCAGTATTTT CASRRPQGATDTQYF
- TRBJ2-7 TRBV18 - TGTGCCAGCTCACCACCGGGACTTTTCTACGAGCAGTACTTC CASSPPGLFYEQYF